This T cell receptor (beta chain) was found in a study of beta chain features in type 1 diabetes. cDNA synthesis used the whole RNA isolate, giving expressed TCRB sequences. Some clones are missing from TCRdb's copy, which holds only in-frame ones; the method was immunoSEQ multiplex PCR. The sample has roughly 330,000 clones, around an eighth seen once. The germline gives CDR1 SGHAT, CDR2 FQNNGV. The CDR3 totals 16 residues. Trimming at V came to 5 bases and at J to 7 bases, leaving 10 bases not matched to a gene. Study-wide points: TCRB CDR3 length was moderately but significantly reduced in all four CD4+ subsets of Type 1 diabetes patients. Individuals with type 1 diabetes displayed fewer insertions and more deletions at VDJ junctions.

In the case of this clone: Antigen unknown.

Stem cell-like memory, regulatory, central memory and naive CD4+ cells were sorted via CD45RO/CCR7/CD25/CD127/CD95/CD27. The chain carries TRBV11-2 and TRBJ2-3; the match to TRBD2 covers 12 bases. The TCR sequence derives from a woman under 30 with type 1 diabetes. The sample consisted of naive CD4+ T cells from blood. DNA for the CDR3: TGTGCCAGCAGCCCCGGACTAGCGGGACGACAGAATACGCAGTATTTT. Amino acid sequence: CASSPGLAGRQNTQYF. Full variable domain (outside the CDR3, taken from reference TRBV11-2 and TRBJ2-3): EAGVAQSPRYKIIEKRQSVAFWCNPISGHATLYWYQQILGQGPKLLIQFQNNGVVDDSQLPKDRFSAERLKGVDSTLKIQPAKLEDSAVYLCASSPGLAGRQNTQYFGPGTRLTVL.